A single sample is the source of the 16 T cell receptor beta chains below, sequenced in a study of circulating tumor DNA in untreated peripheral T-cell lymphoma. Profiling relied on immunoSEQ multiplex PCR, and the TCRdb table lists in-frame clones only, not all of them. The sample has 5,000 to 6,500 clones, approximately 70% seen once. Input material: tumor tissue. All receptors derive from a human donor with peripheral T-cell lymphoma.

The chain is built from TRBV18 and TRBJ2-6; maybe TRBD1 (6 bases). V lost 6 bases to trimming and J lost 2 bases, with 11 bases between them. From germline, CDR1 is KGHSH and CDR2 LQKENI. The CDR3 covers 15 residues. CDR3 protein: CASSQQGTGANVLTF. CDR3 DNA sequence: TGTGCCAGCTCCCAACAGGGAACTGGGGCCAACGTCCTGACTTTC.

The chain links TRBV30 to TRBJ2-7, with D hard to call. This CDR3 comprises 11 residues. Trimming removed 2 bases from V and 4 bases from J, with 6 bases in between. Germline loops: CDR1 GTSNPN, CDR2 SVGIG (reference sequence). The CDR3: CAWSQAYEQYF. The CDR3 DNA is TGTGCCTGGAGTCAAGCATACGAGCAGTACTTC.

The chain is built from TRBV18 and TRBJ2-1; 7 bases are shared with TRBD2. Trimming took 5 bases from V and 2 from J; bases not matched to a gene: 3. Germline CDR1 is KGHSH and CDR2 is LQKENI. This CDR3 comprises 14 residues. CDR3 loop: CASSTGGTYNEQFF. The CDR3, as DNA: TGTGCCAGCTCAACGGGAGGAACCTACAATGAGCAGTTCTTC. The full variable domain, in which reference TRBV18 and TRBJ2-1 provide the parts outside the CDR3, is NAGVMQNPRHLVRRRGQEARLRCSPMKGHSHVYWYRQLPEEGLKFMVYLQKENIIDESGMPKERFSAEFPKEGPSILRIQQVVRGDSAAYFCASSTGGTYNEQFFGPGTRLTVL.

The chain uses TRBV19 and TRBJ1-5, with D unclear. Germline V gene sequence: CDR1 LNHDA, CDR2 SQIVND (reference sequence). The ends were cut back, 3 bases at V and 4 bases at J, with 7 bases in the middle. This CDR3 spans 13 amino acids. Here the CDR3 DNA reads TGTGCCAGTAGTATGCGTTGGAATCAGCCCCAGCATTTT. It encodes CASSMRWNQPQHF.

This clone rates as medium-sized. The chain employs TRBV11-3 and TRBJ2-7, with 7 bases identical to TRBD2. The CDR3 loop spans 15 amino acids. Germline V gene data show CDR1 as SGHNT and CDR2 as YENEEA. V shed 4 bases, J shed 9 bases, and the junction held 15 bases outside the gene matches. The CDR3 DNA reads as TGTGCCAGCAGCTCAAGACTCGGACTAGGGGTCGCGCAGTACTTC. Its protein is CASSSRLGLGVAQYF.

The chain joins TRBV19 to TRBJ2-7; D gene unclear. Between the trimmed V and J ends, which lost 4 bases and 2 bases, there was a span of 6 bases. Germline CDR1 is LNHDA and CDR2 is SQIVND (reference sequence). The CDR3 is 12 residues long. CDR3 amino acids: CASSTRAYEQYF. The DNA for the CDR3 is TGTGCCAGTAGTACAAGGGCCTACGAGCAGTACTTC.

The V and J genes are TRBV19 and TRBJ2-5; no firm D call. Germline V lookup: CDR1 LNHDA, CDR2 SQIVND (reference sequence). CDR3 length: 13 residues. V was trimmed by 3 bases and J by 4 bases, leaving 9 bases between them. The CDR3 is CASSMTRLETQYF. CDR3 sequence (DNA): TGTGCCAGTAGTATGACCAGACTAGAGACCCAGTACTTC.

The rearrangement links TRBV5-8 to TRBJ1-4; D not resolved. Trimming pared 4 bases from V and 6 bases from J, leaving 10 bases between. Looked up from germline, CDR1 is SGHTS and CDR2 is YDEGEE. This CDR3 comprises 13 residues. The chain's CDR3 is CASSTNWDEKLFF. The CDR3 DNA follows: TGTGCCAGCAGCACCAACTGGGATGAAAAACTGTTTTTT.

The chain combines TRBV11-3 with TRBJ2-1; maybe TRBD1 (5 bases). V shed 5 bases and J shed 10 bases, with 24 bases lying between them. This CDR3 comprises 16 residues. In germline, CDR1 is SGHNT, CDR2 YENEEA. CDR3 sequence reads: CASSHHQGRVNQEQFF. In DNA form, the CDR3 reads TGTGCCAGCAGCCACCATCAGGGCAGGGTGAATCAGGAGCAGTTCTTC.

The chain links TRBV23-1 to TRBJ2-5; tentative D call: TRBD1 (7 bases). TRBV23-1 falls under the ORF class, with uncertain function. The V end lost 2 bases, the J end lost 0 bases, and 10 bases lay between the germline ends. There are 15 residues in the CDR3. CDR3 in DNA: TGCGCCAGCAGTCAAGCGGGACAGAACCAAGAGACCCAGTACTTC. Its protein product is CASSQAGQNQETQYF.

The rearrangement joins TRBV11-3 to TRBJ2-1; 8 nucleotides align to TRBD1. CDR3 size: 15 residues. V lost 5 bases to trimming and J lost 8 bases; unmatched junction nucleotides: 11. Germline loops: CDR1 SGHNT, CDR2 YENEEA. CDR3 loop: CASSPRQGAAHEQFF. CDR3 sequence (DNA): TGTGCCAGCAGCCCACGCCAGGGGGCAGCCCATGAGCAGTTCTTC.

The rearrangement uses TRBV6-8 and TRBJ2-1, with D perhaps matching TRBD2 (6 bases). The CDR3 runs to 17 residues. Germline values: CDR1 MNHGY, CDR2 SAAAGT. The germline V and J ends were trimmed by 10 bases and 8 bases, with 30 bases remaining between them. DNA for the CDR3: TGTGCCACCACAAAACTAACTCAGGGAGGTTACGTTGATGAGCAGTTCTTC. It translates to CATTKLTQGGYVDEQFF.

The rearrangement uses TRBV19 and TRBJ2-7, with 11 bases matching TRBD2. V gave up 3 bases and J gave up 2 bases; unmatched junction bases: 3. Germline V gene data show CDR1 as LNHDA and CDR2 as SQIVND (reference sequence). CDR3 length equals 15 residues. CDR3 bases: TGTGCCAGTAGTATCGGGACTAGCGGTACCTACGAGCAGTACTTC. This encodes CASSIGTSGTYEQYF.

This clone was counted between two and nine times. J is TRBJ2-1 and V is TRBV18, with D uncertain. Per germline, CDR1 KGHSH and CDR2 LQKENI. Trimming took 3 bases from V and 8 from J, leaving 20 bases between them. The CDR3 is 16 residues long. CDR3 amino acids: CASSPPGARRRDEQFF. The CDR3 nucleotides are TGTGCCAGCTCACCTCCCGGCGCAAGGAGAAGGGATGAGCAGTTCTTC.

J is TRBJ2-7 and V is TRBV11-3; D may be TRBD1 (5 bases). V was shortened by 3 bases and J by 1 base, with 22 bases between the two germline ends. The CDR3 loop spans 18 amino acids. Germline CDR1 is SGHNT and CDR2 is YENEEA. For the CDR3, the DNA is TGTGCCAGCAGCTTGATGGGCAAGGGGCAGGGTACATCCTACGAGCAGTACTTC. This codes for CASSLMGKGQGTSYEQYF.

The V call is TRBV12-5, the J call TRBJ2-2; D unresolved. Germline V gene lookup returns CDR1 LGHNT and CDR2 FRNRAP. This CDR3 comprises 12 residues. Trimming cost V 5 bases and J 3 bases, with 4 bases left between them. The CDR3 spells CASGRDTGELFF. The CDR3 DNA sequence: TGTGCTAGTGGTCGGGACACCGGGGAGCTGTTTTTT. The variable domain in full, completed from reference TRBV12-5 and TRBJ2-2, reads DARVTQTPRHKVTEMGQEVTMRCQPILGHNTVFWYRQTMMQGLELLAYFRNRAPLDDSGMPKDRFSAEMPDATLATLKIQPSEPRDSAVYFCASGRDTGELFFGEGSRLTVL.